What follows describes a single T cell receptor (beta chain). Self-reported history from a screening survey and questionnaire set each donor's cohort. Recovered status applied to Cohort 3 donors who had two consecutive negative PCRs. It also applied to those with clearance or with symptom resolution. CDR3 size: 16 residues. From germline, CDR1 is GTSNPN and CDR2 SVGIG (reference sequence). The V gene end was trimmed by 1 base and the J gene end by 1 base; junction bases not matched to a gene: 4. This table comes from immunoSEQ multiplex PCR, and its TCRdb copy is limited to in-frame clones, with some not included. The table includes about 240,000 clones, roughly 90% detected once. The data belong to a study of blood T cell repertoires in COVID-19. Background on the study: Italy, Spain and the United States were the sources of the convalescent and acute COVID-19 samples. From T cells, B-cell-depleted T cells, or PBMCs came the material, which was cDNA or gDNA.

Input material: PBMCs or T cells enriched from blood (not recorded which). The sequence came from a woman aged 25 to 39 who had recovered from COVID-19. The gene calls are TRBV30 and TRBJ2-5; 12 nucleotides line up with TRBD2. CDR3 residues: CAWSEGLAGFQETQYF. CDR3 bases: TGTGCCTGGAGTGAAGGACTAGCGGGATTCCAAGAGACCCAGTACTTC.